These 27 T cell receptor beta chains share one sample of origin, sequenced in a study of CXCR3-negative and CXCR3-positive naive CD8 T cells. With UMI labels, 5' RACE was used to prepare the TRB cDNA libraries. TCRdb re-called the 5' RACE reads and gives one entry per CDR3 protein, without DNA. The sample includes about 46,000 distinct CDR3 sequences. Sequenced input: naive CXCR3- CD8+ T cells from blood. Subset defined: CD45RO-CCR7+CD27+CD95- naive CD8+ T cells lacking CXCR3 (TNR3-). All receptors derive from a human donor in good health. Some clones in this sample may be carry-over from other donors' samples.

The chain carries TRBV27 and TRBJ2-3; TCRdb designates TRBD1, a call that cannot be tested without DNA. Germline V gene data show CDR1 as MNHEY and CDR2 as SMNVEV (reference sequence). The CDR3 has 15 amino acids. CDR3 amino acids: CASSLSGTGLNTQYF.

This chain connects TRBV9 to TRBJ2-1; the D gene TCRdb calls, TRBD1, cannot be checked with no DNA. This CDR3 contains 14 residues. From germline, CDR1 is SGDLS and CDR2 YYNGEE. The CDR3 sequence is CASSVGLGHNEQFF.

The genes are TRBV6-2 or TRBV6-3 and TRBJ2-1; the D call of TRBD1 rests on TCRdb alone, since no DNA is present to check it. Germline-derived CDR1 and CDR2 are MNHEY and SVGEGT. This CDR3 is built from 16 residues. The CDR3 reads CASSYPETGLVLEQFF.

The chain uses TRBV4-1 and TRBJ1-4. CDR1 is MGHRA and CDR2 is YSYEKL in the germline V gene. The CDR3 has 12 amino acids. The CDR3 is CASSQGWEKLFF.

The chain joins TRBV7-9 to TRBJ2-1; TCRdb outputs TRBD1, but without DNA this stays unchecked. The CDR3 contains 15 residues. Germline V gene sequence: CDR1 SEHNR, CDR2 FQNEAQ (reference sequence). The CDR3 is CASSPGTGLDNEQFF.

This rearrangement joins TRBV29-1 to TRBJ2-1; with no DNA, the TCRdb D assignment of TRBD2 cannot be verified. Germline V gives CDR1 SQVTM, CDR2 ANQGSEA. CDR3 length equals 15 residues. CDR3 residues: CSVQVGTSQTDEQFF.

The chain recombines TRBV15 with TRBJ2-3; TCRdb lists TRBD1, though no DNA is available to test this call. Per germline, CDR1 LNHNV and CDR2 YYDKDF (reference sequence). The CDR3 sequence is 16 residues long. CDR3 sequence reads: CATSKYRDRVADTQYF.

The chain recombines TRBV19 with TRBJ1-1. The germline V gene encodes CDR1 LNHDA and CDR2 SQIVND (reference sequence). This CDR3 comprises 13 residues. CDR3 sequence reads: CASGGEEGTEAFF.

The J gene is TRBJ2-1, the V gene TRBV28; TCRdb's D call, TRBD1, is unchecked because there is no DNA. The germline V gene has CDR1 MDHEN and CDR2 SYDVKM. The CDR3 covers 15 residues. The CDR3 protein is CASAHPTGFVDEQFF.

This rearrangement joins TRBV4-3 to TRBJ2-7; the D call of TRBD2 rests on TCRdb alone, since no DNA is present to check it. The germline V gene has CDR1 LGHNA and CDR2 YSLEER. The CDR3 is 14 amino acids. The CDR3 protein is CASSEGVPSYEQYF.

The CDR3 region is CATSRGEERSEQYF. The chain joins TRBV15 to TRBJ2-7. The CDR3 loop spans 14 amino acids. Per the germline V gene, CDR1 is LNHNV and CDR2 is YYDKDF (reference sequence).

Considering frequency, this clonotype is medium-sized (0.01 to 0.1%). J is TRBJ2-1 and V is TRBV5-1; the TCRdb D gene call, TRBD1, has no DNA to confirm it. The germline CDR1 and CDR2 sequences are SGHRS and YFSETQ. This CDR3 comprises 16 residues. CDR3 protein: CASSMGQGMVGNEQFF.

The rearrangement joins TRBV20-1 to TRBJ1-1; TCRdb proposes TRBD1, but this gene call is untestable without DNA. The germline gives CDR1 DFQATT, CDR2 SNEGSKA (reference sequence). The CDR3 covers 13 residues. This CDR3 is CSADRAMNTEAFF.

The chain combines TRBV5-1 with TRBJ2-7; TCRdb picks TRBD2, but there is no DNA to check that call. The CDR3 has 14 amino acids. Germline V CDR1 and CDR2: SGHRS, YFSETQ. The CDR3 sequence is CASSLGRGDYEQYF.

The CDR3 region is CASSFRASGGTDTQYF. V and J are TRBV5-1 and TRBJ2-3; as DNA is missing, the TRBD2 call by TCRdb cannot be tested. Germline CDR1 is SGHRS and CDR2 is YFSETQ. The CDR3 is made up of 16 amino acids.

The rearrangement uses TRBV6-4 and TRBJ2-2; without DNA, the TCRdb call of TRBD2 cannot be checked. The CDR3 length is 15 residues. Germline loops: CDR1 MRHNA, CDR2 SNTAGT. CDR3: CAISPATRADGELFF.

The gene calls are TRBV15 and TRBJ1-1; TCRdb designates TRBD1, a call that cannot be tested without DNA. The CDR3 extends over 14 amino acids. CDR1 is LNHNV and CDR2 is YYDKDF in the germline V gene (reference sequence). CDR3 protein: CATSRGQGYTEAFF.

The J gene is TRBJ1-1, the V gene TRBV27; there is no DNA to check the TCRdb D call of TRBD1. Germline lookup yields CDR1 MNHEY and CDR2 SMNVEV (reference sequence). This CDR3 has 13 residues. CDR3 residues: CASMTGVGTEAFF.

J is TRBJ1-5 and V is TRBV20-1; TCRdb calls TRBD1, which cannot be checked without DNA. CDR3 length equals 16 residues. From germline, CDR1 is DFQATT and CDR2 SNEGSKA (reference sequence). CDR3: CSATKAMAPGILAQHF.

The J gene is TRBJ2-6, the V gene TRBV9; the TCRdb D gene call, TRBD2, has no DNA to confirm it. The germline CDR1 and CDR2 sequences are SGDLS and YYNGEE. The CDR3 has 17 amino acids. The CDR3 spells CASSVTSGGSGANVLTF.

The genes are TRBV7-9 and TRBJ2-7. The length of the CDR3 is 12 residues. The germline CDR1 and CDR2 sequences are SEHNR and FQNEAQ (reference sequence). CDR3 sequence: CASMAVNYEQYF. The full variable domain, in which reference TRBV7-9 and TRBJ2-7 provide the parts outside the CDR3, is DTGVSQNPRHKITKRGQNVTFRCDPISEHNRLYWYRQTLGQGPEFLTYFQNEAQLEKSRLLSDRFSAERPKGSFSTLEIQRTEQGDSAMYLCASMAVNYEQYFGPGTRLTVT.

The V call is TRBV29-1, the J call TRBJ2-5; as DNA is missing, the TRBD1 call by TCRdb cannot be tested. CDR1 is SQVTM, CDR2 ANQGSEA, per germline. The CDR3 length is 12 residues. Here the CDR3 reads CSVEVSDRSEYF.

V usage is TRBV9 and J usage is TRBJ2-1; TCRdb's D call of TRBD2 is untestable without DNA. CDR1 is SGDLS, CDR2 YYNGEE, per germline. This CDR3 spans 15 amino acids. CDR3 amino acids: CASSVEASGDNEQFF.

The CDR3 loop reads CSVEDHRGALYEQYF. The V gene is TRBV29-1, the J gene TRBJ2-7; there is no DNA to check the TCRdb D call of TRBD1. Germline values: CDR1 SQVTM, CDR2 ANQGSEA. CDR3 length: 15 residues.

The CDR3 here is CASSPLGTSAGNEQFF. This chain joins TRBV4-1 and TRBJ2-1; the TCRdb D gene call, TRBD2, has no DNA to confirm it. Germline loops: CDR1 MGHRA, CDR2 YSYEKL. This CDR3 has 16 residues.

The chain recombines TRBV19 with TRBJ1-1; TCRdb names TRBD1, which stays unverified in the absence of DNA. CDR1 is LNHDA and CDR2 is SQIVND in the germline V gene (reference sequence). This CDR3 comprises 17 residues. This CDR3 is CASSIVGTGYMNTEAFF.

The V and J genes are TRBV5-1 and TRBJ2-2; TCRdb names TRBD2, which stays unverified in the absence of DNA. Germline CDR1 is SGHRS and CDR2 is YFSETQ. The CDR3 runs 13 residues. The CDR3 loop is CASSPSLAGELFF. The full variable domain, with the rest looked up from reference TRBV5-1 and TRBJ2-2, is KAGVTQTPRYLIKTRGQQVTLSCSPISGHRSVSWYQQTPGQGLQFLFEYFSETQRNKGNFPGRFSGRQFSNSRSEMNVSTLELGDSALYLCASSPSLAGELFFGEGSRLTVL.